This is a list of T cell receptor beta chains from one sample in a study of shared clonotypes between healthy human individuals. Libraries were prepared by immunoSEQ multiplex PCR; TCRdb keeps only in-frame clonotypes and omits some of them. The table has roughly 2.2 million clones, approximately 95% seen once; the top ten hold under 0.45%. Source material: naive CD4+ T cells from PBMCs. Receptors were obtained from a man aged 18 to 29 in good health. Some clones in this sample may be carry-over from other donors' samples. Both conserved end residues are part of each CDR3. The order of the fields is J gene, D gene, clone size, V gene, CDR3 DNA, CDR3 protein. D genes are given only for firm matches. Size is stated for part of the rows, as once, few or many counts, or as a class when the clone is expanded.

TRBJ2-5	.	.	TRBV28	TGTGCCAGCAGCCCCCTGGGCGAGACCCAGTACTTC	CASSPLGETQYF
TRBJ1-2	TRBD1	.	TRBV27	TGTGCCAGCAGGCCACGGGGGACAGCTTTCTATGGCTACACCTTC	CASRPRGTAFYGYTF
TRBJ2-1	TRBD1	.	TRBV5-4	TGTGCCAGCAGCCCGGACAGGGGCGGCTACAATGAGCAGTTCTTC	CASSPDRGGYNEQFF
TRBJ2-6	TRBD1	.	TRBV28	TGTGCCAGCAGCGCGATTTCCGGGACAGGGGGGAAGGCCAACGTCCTGACTTTC	CASSAISGTGGKANVLTF
TRBJ2-7	.	.	TRBV15	TGTGCCACCAGCAGAGATCTATTCGGAGACGAGCAGTACTTC	CATSRDLFGDEQYF
TRBJ2-1	TRBD2	.	TRBV7-2	TGTGCCAGCAGCTTAAGTTGGTCTAGCGGGAGTCATGAGCAGTTCTTC	CASSLSWSSGSHEQFF
TRBJ1-1	TRBD1	.	TRBV6-6	TGTGCCAGCATACCCGGGACAGGGGAAGAAGCTTTCTTT	CASIPGTGEEAFF
TRBJ2-7	.	.	TRBV5-5	TGTGCCAGCAGCTTGGCAGGACAGCCTAGCTCCTACGAGCAGTACTTC	CASSLAGQPSSYEQYF
TRBJ1-5	.	.	TRBV18	TGTGCCAGCTCACCACAGGGGAATAGCAATCAGCCCCAGCATTTT	CASSPQGNSNQPQHF
TRBJ1-1	.	.	TRBV7-2	TGTGCCAGCGGCCCGGACGGGGGGCGCGTAGTCCCTGAAGCTTTCTTT	CASGPDGGRVVPEAFF
TRBJ2-5	.	once	TRBV27	TGTGCCAGCAGTCATCTACAAGAGACCCAGTACTTC	CASSHLQETQYF
TRBJ2-5	TRBD2	.	TRBV6-6	TGTGCCAGCAGAGCTAGCGGGAGGGCGGAGACCCAGTACTTC	CASRASGRAETQYF
TRBJ1-5	.	.	TRBV7-3	TGTGCCAGCAGCTTAGGGGTTGCTCAGCCCCAGCATTTT	CASSLGVAQPQHF
TRBJ1-1	.	.	TRBV6-5	TGTGCCAGCAGACCCTCTATTACGACAGTTACTGAAGCTTTCTTT	CASRPSITTVTEAFF
TRBJ2-5	.	.	TRBV9	TGTGCCAGCAGCTCACAACTAGCTACAGAGACCCAGTACTTC	CASSSQLATETQYF
TRBJ2-7	.	.	TRBV29-1	TGCAGCGTTGGACGGGTCAGGGTGGCCTCCGAGCAGTACTTC	CSVGRVRVASEQYF
TRBJ2-1	.	.	TRBV9	TGTGCCAGCAGCCCGGATATGGGCTCCTACAATGAGCAGTTCTTC	CASSPDMGSYNEQFF
TRBJ2-7	TRBD2	.	TRBV28	TGTGCCAGCCGCCCCGGGGGGGCTAGCAACTACGAGCAGTACTTC	CASRPGGASNYEQYF
TRBJ2-7	.	.	TRBV6-6	TGTGCCAGCAGTCCCATTCGGGGAGTCTCCTACGAGCAGTACTTC	CASSPIRGVSYEQYF
TRBJ1-2	TRBD1	.	TRBV29-1	TGCAGCGCCCGACAGGGCCGTTTGGGTGGCTACACCTTC	CSARQGRLGGYTF
TRBJ2-3	.	.	TRBV4-1	TGCGCCAGCAGCCAAACCTCCACAGATACGCAGTATTTT	CASSQTSTDTQYF
TRBJ2-7	.	.	TRBV5-1	TGCGCCAGCAGCCTGTCGGGGTCCGAGCAGTACTTC	CASSLSGSEQYF
TRBJ1-1	.	.	TRBV29-1	TGCAGCGTTGCCCCCGACACCAGCCGGGGAGCTTTCTTT	CSVAPDTSRGAFF
TRBJ2-6	.	.	TRBV7-9	TGTGCCGTAGGAGAGTCTGGGGCCAACGTCCTGACTTTC	CAVGESGANVLTF
TRBJ1-1	.	.	TRBV7-3	TGTGCCAGCAGCATATACAGGGTGAACACTGAAGCTTTCTTT	CASSIYRVNTEAFF
TRBJ2-2	.	.	TRBV7-2	TGTGCCAGCAGCCTTACCGGGACCCCGAACACCGGGGAGCTGTTTTTT	CASSLTGTPNTGELFF